What follows are 28 T cell receptor beta chains derived from one specimen sequenced in a study of T cells in Graves' hyperthyroidism and ophthalmopathy. RNA transcripts gave rise to amplified TCR beta CDR3 regions. A first-round RT-PCR of the TCR CDR3 used the HTBI primer set. TCRdb fed the multiplex PCR reads into MiXCR, producing one record per CDR3 protein. The sample lists fewer than 650,000 distinct CDR3 sequences; over 11% were seen once. Sequenced input: blood. All receptors derive from a woman aged 25 to 39 with Graves' hyperthyroidism that later progressed to Graves' ophthalmopathy.

This clonotype was picked up many times. This chain joins TRBV29-1 and TRBJ1-4, with D perhaps matching TRBD1 (6 bases). Deletions cut 3 bases from V and 8 bases from J, with 13 bases between. Looked up from germline, CDR1 is SQVTM and CDR2 is ANQGSEA. The CDR3 has 13 amino acids. CDR3 nucleotides: TGCAGCGTTGAGGAGTGGGGGCACGAAAAACTGTTTTTT. It yields the protein CSVEEWGHEKLFF.

Ten or more counts support this clonotype. V usage is TRBV5-1 and J usage is TRBJ2-1; D call uncertain. From germline, CDR1 is SGHRS and CDR2 YFSETQ. The length of the CDR3 is 15 residues. V lost 3 bases and J lost 0, with 10 bases in between. CDR3: CASSSDSRSYNEQFF. CDR3 bases: TGCGCCAGCAGCTCTGACTCACGCTCCTACAATGAGCAGTTCTTC.

This clonotype was counted many times. The chain recombines TRBV5-1 with TRBJ2-1; D is unresolved. V lost 0 bases to trimming and J lost 5 bases, with 9 bases between them. CDR1 SGHRS and CDR2 YFSETQ come from the germline V gene. This CDR3 is 14 amino acids long. Here the CDR3 DNA reads TGCGCCAGCAGCTTGGAGGTGGTCAACAATGAGCAGTTCTTC. Its protein is CASSLEVVNNEQFF.

The chain is built from TRBV3-1 and TRBJ1-2; D remains ambiguous. Per the germline V gene, CDR1 is LGHDT and CDR2 is YNNKEL (reference sequence). CDR3 size: 13 residues. The germline V and J ends were trimmed by 4 bases and 4 bases, with 10 bases remaining between them. CDR3 bases: TGTGCCAGCAGCCCTACAGAGGCCTATGGCTACACCTTC. Encoded protein: CASSPTEAYGYTF.

This clonotype was observed a few times. This CDR3 is missing its conserved last phenylalanine or tryptophan, likely due to a read error. CDR3 DNA: TGTGCCAGCAGCTTAGTGGATAACGAGCAGTACCTC. Amino acid sequence: CASSLVDNEQYL. The V gene is TRBV7-8, the J gene TRBJ2-7; D remains ambiguous. V gave up 1 base and J gave up 5 bases, with 6 bases separating them. Germline CDR1 reads SGHVS; CDR2 reads FQNEAQ. The CDR3 is 12 amino acids.

As concerns this clonotype: A much bigger clone sits one base away, suggesting this may be a read error. This is likely a read error, given that the CDR3 carries no conserved phenylalanine or tryptophan at its end. The V gene is TRBV7-2, the J gene TRBJ2-3; no clear D gene. Trimming removed 7 bases from V and 6 bases from J, with 14 bases in between. This CDR3 has 13 amino acids. CDR1 is SGHTA, CDR2 FQGNSA, per germline. The CDR3 loop reads CASTNPTGDTQYY. For the CDR3, the DNA is TGTGCCAGCACCAACCCCACCGGGGATACGCAGTATTAT.

This clonotype was picked up many times. The chain links TRBV19 to TRBJ2-7, with 8 bases identical to TRBD1. The CDR3 loop spans 13 amino acids. V dropped 7 bases and J dropped 2; count of bases not matched to a gene: 4. The germline CDR1 and CDR2 sequences are LNHDA and SQIVND (reference sequence). CDR3 amino acids: CASTGGRTYEQYF. The CDR3 DNA sequence: TGTGCCAGTACAGGGGGCCGAACCTACGAGCAGTACTTC.

In this sample, this clonotype turned up a few times. The V and J genes are TRBV20-1 and TRBJ1-6; D is perhaps TRBD1 (6 bases). The CDR3 contains 14 residues. V was shortened by 5 bases and J by 8 bases, with 16 bases between the two germline ends. The germline CDR1 and CDR2 sequences are DFQATT and SNEGSKA (reference sequence). The CDR3 nucleotides read TGCAGTGCTCCCCGAGGACAGTACGATTCACCCCTCCACTTT. Residues: CSAPRGQYDSPLHF.

The sample holds many counts of this clonotype. This chain links TRBV28 with TRBJ1-1; 7 bases are shared with TRBD1. The CDR3 has 16 amino acids. The germline CDR1 and CDR2 sequences are MDHEN and SYDVKM. V lost 5 bases and J lost 1; bases outside the gene matches: 10. CDR3 DNA: TGTGCCAGCAGTCCCAGGGGGGGGGGGAGGAACACTGAAGCTTTCTTT. It translates to CASSPRGGGRNTEAFF. Full variable domain (remainder filled in from reference TRBV28 and TRBJ1-1): DVKVTQSSRYLVKRTGEKVFLECVQDMDHENMFWYRQDPGLGLRLIYFSYDVKMKEKGDIPEGYSVSREKKERFSLILESASTNQTSMYLCASSPRGGGRNTEAFFGQGTRLTVV.

This clonotype has ten or more counts. This rearrangement joins TRBV28 to TRBJ1-2; D is perhaps TRBD1 (5 bases). From germline, CDR1 is MDHEN and CDR2 SYDVKM. V shed 6 bases and J shed 13 bases, with 21 bases lying between them. The CDR3 runs 13 residues. CDR3 protein: CASSPTAPGLSTF. As DNA, the CDR3 is TGTGCCAGCAGCCCGACCGCCCCGGGACTGTCCACCTTC.

This clonotype has at least ten counts. This rearrangement joins TRBV6-5 to TRBJ2-7, with TRBD2 matching over 11 bases. Per the germline V gene, CDR1 is MNHEY and CDR2 is SVGAGI. The V gene end was trimmed by 0 bases and the J gene end by 2 bases; junction bases not matched to a gene: 3. This CDR3 region has 16 residues. The CDR3 reads CASSYSLAGGAYEQYF. The CDR3 DNA reads as TGTGCCAGCAGTTACTCCCTAGCGGGAGGCGCCTACGAGCAGTACTTC.

This clonotype has at least ten counts. The V gene is TRBV28, the J gene TRBJ1-2; TRBD1 matches at 9 bases. Trimming at V came to 3 bases and at J to 1 base, leaving 12 bases not matched to a gene. This CDR3 has 18 amino acids. Germline CDR1 is MDHEN and CDR2 is SYDVKM. The CDR3 sequence is CASSFYAGRTGDNYGYTF. In DNA form, the CDR3 reads TGTGCCAGCAGTTTTTATGCGGGAAGGACAGGGGATAACTATGGCTACACCTTC.

The sample holds many counts of this clonotype. Written as DNA, the CDR3 is TGTGCCAGCAGTTTATCACCAGGGCTAGGGACCCAGTACTTC. It codes for CASSLSPGLGTQYF. The V gene is TRBV27, the J gene TRBJ2-5; tentative D call: TRBD1 (5 bases). Trimming stripped 0 bases from V and 7 bases from J, with 12 bases between. This CDR3 has 14 residues. Germline V gene sequence: CDR1 MNHEY, CDR2 SMNVEV (reference sequence).

Ten or more counts support this clonotype. The chain couples TRBV11-3 to TRBJ1-4; no firm D call. Per the germline V gene, CDR1 is SGHNT and CDR2 is YENEEA. V was trimmed by 2 bases and J by 2 bases, leaving 9 bases between them. This CDR3 is 15 amino acids long. Here the CDR3 reads CASSLTYTTNEKLFF. The CDR3 DNA is TGTGCCAGCAGCTTAACCTATACTACTAATGAAAAACTGTTTTTT.

In its sample, this clonotype was seen many times. The chain uses TRBV12-3 or TRBV12-4 and TRBJ2-5; no reliable D call. The length of the CDR3 is 12 residues. V was shortened by 3 bases and J by 5 bases, with 7 bases between the two germline ends. CDR3 in amino acids: CASSFGSETQYF. The CDR3 DNA is TGTGCCAGCAGTTTTGGTTCGGAGACCCAGTACTTC.

This clonotype was counted ten times or more. The V call is TRBV30, the J call TRBJ1-3, with D hard to call. The CDR3 totals 11 residues. Germline values: CDR1 GTSNPN, CDR2 SVGIG (reference sequence). The V and J ends lost 7 bases and 3 bases respectively, with 7 bases between them. This CDR3 reads CAFTVGNTIYF. DNA of the CDR3: TGTGCCTTCACGGTTGGAAACACCATATATTTT.

The chain uses TRBV20-1 and TRBJ1-2; D might be TRBD1 (5 bases). The CDR3 is 15 residues long. CDR1 is DFQATT and CDR2 is SNEGSKA in the germline V gene (reference sequence). V shed 3 bases and J shed 4 bases, with 18 bases lying between them. DNA for the CDR3: TGCAGTGCTAGGCCTCTTTGGGGGTCGGGCTATGGCTACACCTTC. This encodes CSARPLWGSGYGYTF.

This clonotype showed up many times. This chain uses TRBV27 with TRBJ1-2; a possible D gene is TRBD1 (6 bases). The CDR3 runs 14 residues. Trimming took off 5 bases at V and 7 bases at J, with 17 bases between the two ends. Germline CDR1 is MNHEY and CDR2 is SMNVEV (reference sequence). The CDR3 region has the DNA TGTGCCAGCAGTCTGTTTTCGGGGGCCGGTGGCTACACCTTC. This codes for CASSLFSGAGGYTF.

The sample holds many counts of this clonotype. J is TRBJ1-1 and V is TRBV20-1; D remains unclear. CDR1 DFQATT and CDR2 SNEGSKA come from the germline V gene (reference sequence). The CDR3 has 12 amino acids. The V gene lost 4 bases and the J gene lost 2 bases, with 8 bases spanning the gap. The CDR3 sequence: CSAKLINTEAFF. CDR3 bases: TGCAGTGCTAAGTTGATAAACACTGAAGCTTTCTTT.

This clonotype was detected ten times or more. This chain connects TRBV12-3 or TRBV12-4 to TRBJ1-1; no reliable D call. The CDR3 length is 12 residues. The V end was cut by 0 bases, the J end by 9 bases, with 8 bases between. The CDR3 region is CASSLAGNQAFF. DNA of the CDR3: TGTGCCAGCAGTTTAGCCGGAAACCAAGCTTTCTTT.

This clonotype occurred many times. This chain uses TRBV7-2 with TRBJ2-3, with D perhaps TRBD2 (6 bases). The length of the CDR3 is 14 residues. Germline CDR1 is SGHTA and CDR2 is FQGNSA. Trimming took off 6 bases at V and 6 bases at J, with 16 bases between the two ends. The DNA of the CDR3 is TGTGCCAGCAGACCCTCGTCGGGAGTGGATACGCAGTATTTT. Translation gives CASRPSSGVDTQYF.

Note on this clonotype: A much larger clone differs by one base, so this may be a read error. As the CDR3 is not closed by the conserved phenylalanine or tryptophan, this likely results from a read error. The chain has TRBV20-1 and TRBJ2-1; TRBD2 aligns across 11 bases. Germline-derived CDR1 and CDR2 are DFQATT and SNEGSKA (reference sequence). This CDR3 region has 15 residues. Germline trimming cut 5 bases from V and 0 bases from J; bases unmatched to any gene: 3. The CDR3 sequence is CSAPTSGSSYNEQFC. In DNA form, the CDR3 reads TGCAGTGCTCCAACTAGCGGGAGCTCCTACAATGAGCAGTTCTGC.

With regard to this clonotype: A much bigger clone sits one base away, suggesting this may be a read error. The chain is built from TRBV20-1 and TRBJ1-1; 8 bases map to TRBD1. Germline loops: CDR1 DFQATT, CDR2 SNEGSKA (reference sequence). The CDR3 loop spans 14 amino acids. The CDR3 nucleotides read TGCAGTGCTAAGACAGGGGCCCCGAACATTGAAGCTTTCTTT. This sequence encodes CSAKTGAPNIEAFF.

This clonotype was counted at least ten times. The rearrangement joins TRBV20-1 to TRBJ2-7; the match to TRBD2 covers 8 bases. Germline assignment: CDR1 DFQATT and CDR2 SNEGSKA (reference sequence). This CDR3 contains 13 residues. Trimming took 3 bases from V and 4 from J; bases not matched to a gene: 5. As DNA, the CDR3 is TGCAGTGCTAGCGTTGCGGGGGGATACGAGCAGTACTTC. It translates to CSASVAGGYEQYF.

This clonotype was counted only a few times. The chain couples TRBV14 to TRBJ2-3; 7 nucleotides align to TRBD2. The germline gives CDR1 SGHDN, CDR2 FVKESK. The CDR3 is 16 residues long. The trim removed 4 bases at V and 3 bases at J, leaving 10 bases unmatched. The CDR3 DNA sequence: TGTGCCAGCAGCCCCCGGGGAGGGTCGGTGACAGATACGCAGTATTTT. This codes for CASSPRGGSVTDTQYF.

The rearrangement links TRBV27 to TRBJ1-5; D call uncertain. V was shortened by 5 bases and J by 6 bases, with 17 bases between the two germline ends. Germline CDR1 reads MNHEY; CDR2 reads SMNVEV (reference sequence). The CDR3 runs 15 residues. The CDR3 loop reads CASSPFPLDGQPQHF. Here the CDR3 DNA reads TGTGCCAGCAGTCCATTCCCGCTAGATGGTCAGCCCCAGCATTTT.

J is TRBJ2-7 and V is TRBV13, with 12 nucleotides matching TRBD1. From germline, CDR1 is PRHDT and CDR2 FYEKMQ (reference sequence). Trimming at V came to 3 bases and at J to 4 bases, leaving 4 bases not matched to a gene. The CDR3 runs 15 residues. CDR3 DNA sequence: TGTGCCAGCAGCTTTAGGGGACAGGGGGCTTACGAGCAGTACTTC. Translated, it gives CASSFRGQGAYEQYF.

The chain uses TRBV25-1 and TRBJ2-1, with a weak D call TRBD2 (5 bases). This CDR3 has 14 amino acids. V was clipped by 4 bases and J by 7 bases, with 14 bases between them. In germline, CDR1 is MGHDK, CDR2 SYGVNS. The CDR3 region is CASSGPPEVNEQFF. CDR3 bases: TGTGCCAGCAGTGGCCCTCCGGAGGTGAATGAGCAGTTCTTC.